Listed below are T cell receptor beta chains from one sample, sequenced in a study of shared clonotypes between healthy human individuals. TCRdb's table, derived via immunoSEQ multiplex PCR, lists solely in-frame clones and lacks some. Altogether over a million clones are present, roughly 96% being singletons, with the ten largest covering approximately 1.1%. The sequenced material came from naive CD4+ T cells sorted from blood. The receptors shown here come from a man in his thirties or forties in good health. The CDR3 runs from the conserved cysteine through the conserved F or W. Each record gives: clone size, J gene, D gene, V gene, CDR3 length, CDR3 protein, CDR3 DNA. A D gene is named only where the DNA matches it firmly. Clone size is stated in some rows and not others, as once, few, many or a class when expanded.

>-|TRBJ2-7|-|TRBV6-1|15
CASSAAGGLGFEQYF
TGTGCCAGCAGTGCCGCGGGCGGGTTGGGTTTCGAGCAGTACTTC
>-|TRBJ2-7|TRBD2|TRBV7-9|16
CASSPTTSGDRYQQYF
TGTGCCAGCAGCCCAACTACTAGCGGAGACCGGTACCAGCAGTACTTC
>-|TRBJ2-2|TRBD1|TRBV5-1|16
CASSLVGTGGPGELFF
TGCGCCAGCAGCTTGGTTGGGACAGGGGGACCCGGGGAGCTGTTTTTT
>-|TRBJ1-3|-|TRBV7-2|16
CASSLEGGISGNTIYF
TGTGCCAGCAGCTTAGAGGGGGGAATCTCTGGAAACACCATATATTTT
>-|TRBJ1-5|-|TRBV6-1|13
CASSQEGGQPQHF
TGTGCCAGCAGTCAGGAAGGGGGTCAGCCCCAGCATTTT
>-|TRBJ2-6|-|TRBV7-7|15
CASSSYGSGANVLTF
TGTGCCAGCAGCTCTTATGGCTCTGGGGCCAACGTCCTGACTTTC
>-|TRBJ2-2|TRBD2|TRBV5-6|15
CASSSSGTNTGELFF
TGTGCCAGCAGCTCTAGCGGGACGAACACCGGGGAGCTGTTTTTT
>-|TRBJ2-3|TRBD1|TRBV9|19
CASSVDGRTGTTSTDTQYF
TGTGCCAGCAGCGTAGATGGGAGGACAGGGACCACTAGCACAGATACGCAGTATTTT
>-|TRBJ2-3|-|TRBV6-5|16
CASSYSIAVSTDTQYF
TGTGCCAGCAGTTACTCGATAGCGGTTAGCACAGATACGCAGTATTTT
>-|TRBJ2-1|TRBD2|TRBV7-8|16
CASSSRGTRTYNEQFF
TGTGCCAGCAGCTCTAGAGGGACTAGAACCTACAATGAGCAGTTCTTC
>-|TRBJ2-7|-|TRBV6-1|15
CASKKTTGIPAEQYF
TGTGCCAGCAAGAAGACTACAGGGATCCCAGCCGAGCAGTACTTC
>few|TRBJ1-5|-|TRBV5-1|15
CASSLGEDRGQPQHF
TGCGCCAGCAGCTTGGGCGAGGACAGAGGTCAGCCCCAGCATTTT
>-|TRBJ1-5|-|TRBV9|15
CASSVAGDGNQPQHF
TGTGCCAGCAGCGTCGCTGGGGACGGCAATCAGCCCCAGCATTTT
>-|TRBJ2-5|-|TRBV10-3|13
CAISEGWQETQYF
TGTGCCATCAGCGAGGGGTGGCAAGAGACCCAGTACTTC
>-|TRBJ2-1|TRBD2|TRBV19|13
CASSPGLAGEQFF
TGTGCCAGTAGTCCGGGACTAGCAGGTGAGCAGTTCTTC
>once|TRBJ2-1|TRBD2|TRBV5-4|19
CASSFRLAGAPGSRNEQFF
TGTGCCAGCAGCTTCCGGCTAGCGGGAGCCCCCGGGTCGAGGAATGAGCAGTTCTTC
>-|TRBJ2-1|-|TRBV21-1|17
CASSPRTGLSSYNEQFF
TGTGCCAGCAGCCCCCGGACAGGGCTGAGCTCCTACAATGAGCAGTTCTTC
>once|TRBJ2-4|-|TRBV19|15
CASSIFSTAKNIQYF
TGTGCCAGTAGTATTTTTTCAACAGCCAAAAACATTCAGTACTTC
>-|TRBJ2-3|TRBD2|TRBV10-2|16
CASSEGLAGVADTQYF
TGCGCCAGCAGTGAGGGACTAGCGGGAGTCGCAGATACGCAGTATTTT
>-|TRBJ2-4|-|TRBV18|14
CASSSAGGKDIQYF
TGTGCCAGCTCATCAGCGGGTGGAAAAGACATTCAGTACTTC
>-|TRBJ2-1|TRBD2|TRBV7-2|15
CASSLAGVTYNEQFF
TGTGCCAGCAGTTTAGCGGGAGTAACCTACAATGAGCAGTTCTTC
>-|TRBJ1-5|TRBD1|TRBV28|16
CASSASLGQVLQPQHF
TGTGCCAGCAGCGCTAGCCTTGGACAGGTCCTTCAGCCCCAGCATTTT
>-|TRBJ2-3|-|TRBV21-1|19
CASSEGGVREKNSTDTQYF
TGTGCCAGCAGCGAAGGGGGAGTCCGCGAGAAAAATAGCACAGATACGCAGTATTTT
>-|TRBJ2-1|TRBD2|TRBV28|16
CASSPPGLAGVREQFF
TGTGCCAGCAGTCCACCGGGACTAGCGGGAGTACGGGAGCAGTTCTTC
>-|TRBJ2-2|TRBD2|TRBV7-8|14
CASSLGLATGELFF
TGTGCCAGCAGCCTAGGACTAGCGACCGGGGAGCTGTTTTTT
>-|TRBJ2-1|-|TRBV10-3|15
CAISEIGSSYNEQFF
TGTGCCATCAGTGAAATCGGCAGCTCCTACAATGAGCAGTTCTTC
>-|TRBJ2-4|TRBD2|TRBV5-1|14
CASSPSGRENIQYF
TGCGCCAGCAGCCCCAGCGGGAGGGAAAACATTCAGTACTTC
>-|TRBJ2-2|TRBD2|TRBV28|17
CASSYLLAGTYTGELFF
TGTGCCAGCAGCTATCTCCTAGCGGGAACTTACACCGGGGAGCTGTTTTTT
>-|TRBJ2-3|TRBD2|TRBV19|16
CASSKTSGSSADTQYF
TGTGCCAGTAGTAAGACTAGCGGGAGTAGCGCAGATACGCAGTATTTT
>-|TRBJ2-1|TRBD2|TRBV7-2|12
CASSQKLAEQFF
TGTGCCAGCAGCCAAAAACTAGCGGAGCAGTTCTTC
>-|TRBJ2-3|TRBD2|TRBV5-4|14
CASSGTSGGDTQYF
TGTGCCAGCAGCGGTACTAGCGGAGGGGATACGCAGTATTTT
>-|TRBJ2-7|TRBD1|TRBV6-6|14
CASSYDGTVYEQYF
TGTGCCAGCAGTTACGACGGGACAGTCTACGAGCAGTACTTC
>-|TRBJ2-1|TRBD2|TRBV9|13
CASSAGTKGEQFF
TGTGCCAGCAGCGCCGGGACTAAGGGTGAGCAGTTCTTC
>-|TRBJ1-5|-|TRBV6-1|13
CASSEGRARPQHF
TGTGCCAGCAGTGAAGGTAGGGCTCGGCCCCAGCATTTT
>once|TRBJ2-7|-|TRBV4-1|14
CASSPGPMTYEQYF
TGCGCCAGCAGCCCCGGGCCGATGACCTACGAGCAGTACTTC
>-|TRBJ2-1|TRBD2|TRBV18|17
CASSPRKIAGGGNEQFF
TGTGCCAGCTCACCACGGAAAATAGCGGGAGGAGGGAATGAGCAGTTCTTC
>-|TRBJ2-5|TRBD1|TRBV11-1|16
CASSSMEDRGGETQYF
TGTGCCAGCAGCTCAATGGAGGACAGGGGCGGAGAGACCCAGTACTTC
>-|TRBJ2-7|-|TRBV6-1|19
CASSEVFWKYGQATYEQYF
TGTGCCAGCAGTGAAGTATTTTGGAAGTATGGGCAGGCTACCTACGAGCAGTACTTC
>-|TRBJ2-4|-|TRBV28|19
CASSFLVSAAGAAKNIQYF
TGTGCCAGCAGTTTTTTGGTTTCGGCGGCAGGGGCAGCCAAAAACATTCAGTACTTC
>-|TRBJ1-5|-|TRBV11-2|14
CASSLGTVNQPQHF
TGTGCCAGCAGCTTAGGGACGGTGAATCAGCCCCAGCATTTT
>-|TRBJ2-1|-|TRBV5-1|14
CASSFGTGYNEQFF
TGCGCCAGCAGCTTCGGGACGGGCTACAATGAGCAGTTCTTC
>-|TRBJ2-1|-|TRBV7-9|14
CASSLAGVGYEQFF
TGTGCCAGCAGCTTAGCGGGAGTCGGGTATGAGCAGTTCTTC
>-|TRBJ1-1|-|TRBV5-8|14
CASVPQGRNTEAFF
TGTGCCAGCGTCCCGCAGGGGCGGAACACTGAAGCTTTCTTT
>-|TRBJ2-3|TRBD1|TRBV28|16
CASSRNRGGYTDTQYF
TGTGCCAGCAGTCGAAACAGGGGTGGGTACACAGATACGCAGTATTTT
>-|TRBJ2-3|-|TRBV29-1|13
CSATGTSTDTQYF
TGCAGCGCGACAGGTACTAGCACAGATACGCAGTATTTT
>-|TRBJ1-2|TRBD1|TRBV7-8|15
CASSLGDRVIYGYTF
TGTGCCAGCAGCTTAGGGGACAGGGTGATCTATGGCTACACCTTC
>-|TRBJ1-4|-|TRBV15|15
CATSRDSGTNEKLFF
TGTGCCACCAGCAGAGATAGTGGAACTAATGAAAAACTGTTTTTT
>-|TRBJ2-1|TRBD2|TRBV5-1|16
CASSYNPSGSKDEQFF
TGCGCCAGCAGCTATAATCCAAGCGGGAGTAAGGATGAGCAGTTCTTC
>-|TRBJ2-5|-|TRBV25-1|13
CASGLAGLETQYF
TGTGCCAGCGGGTTGGCGGGATTGGAGACCCAGTACTTC
>many|TRBJ2-3|TRBD2|TRBV2|15
CASREGLAGADTQYF
TGTGCCAGCAGGGAGGGGCTAGCGGGAGCAGATACGCAGTATTTT
>-|TRBJ2-3|-|TRBV6-5|15
CASSLLGASGDTQYF
TGTGCCAGCAGCCTCCTAGGAGCGTCCGGAGATACGCAGTATTTT
>-|TRBJ1-1|TRBD1|TRBV14|17
CASSHLGQGRTNTEAFF
TGTGCCAGCAGCCACCTCGGACAGGGTAGAACGAACACTGAAGCTTTCTTT
>-|TRBJ2-2|TRBD2|TRBV27|17
CASSLRGGRWLIGELFF
TGTGCCAGCAGTTTACGGGGGGGTCGATGGCTGATAGGGGAGCTGTTTTTT
>-|TRBJ1-1|-|TRBV19|14
CASSAYTQNTEAFF
TGTGCCAGTAGTGCCTACACACAGAACACTGAAGCTTTCTTT
>-|TRBJ2-1|TRBD2|TRBV9|19
CASSALAGGPDIGDNEQFF
TGTGCCAGCAGCGCACTAGCGGGAGGGCCCGATATCGGCGACAATGAGCAGTTCTTC
>-|TRBJ2-3|TRBD2|TRBV6-1|15
CASTPIGRAVDTQYF
TGTGCCAGCACCCCTATCGGGAGGGCTGTAGATACGCAGTATTTT
>-|TRBJ1-5|TRBD1|TRBV7-2|16
CASSSDRARTNQPQHF
TGTGCCAGCAGCTCGGACAGGGCCCGGACCAATCAGCCCCAGCATTTT
>-|TRBJ2-2|-|TRBV11-2|13
CASSFGNTGELFF
TGTGCCAGCAGCTTTGGGAACACCGGGGAGCTGTTTTTT
>-|TRBJ1-1|-|TRBV18|13
CASSPGQNTEAFF
TGTGCCAGCTCACCAGGCCAGAACACTGAAGCTTTCTTT